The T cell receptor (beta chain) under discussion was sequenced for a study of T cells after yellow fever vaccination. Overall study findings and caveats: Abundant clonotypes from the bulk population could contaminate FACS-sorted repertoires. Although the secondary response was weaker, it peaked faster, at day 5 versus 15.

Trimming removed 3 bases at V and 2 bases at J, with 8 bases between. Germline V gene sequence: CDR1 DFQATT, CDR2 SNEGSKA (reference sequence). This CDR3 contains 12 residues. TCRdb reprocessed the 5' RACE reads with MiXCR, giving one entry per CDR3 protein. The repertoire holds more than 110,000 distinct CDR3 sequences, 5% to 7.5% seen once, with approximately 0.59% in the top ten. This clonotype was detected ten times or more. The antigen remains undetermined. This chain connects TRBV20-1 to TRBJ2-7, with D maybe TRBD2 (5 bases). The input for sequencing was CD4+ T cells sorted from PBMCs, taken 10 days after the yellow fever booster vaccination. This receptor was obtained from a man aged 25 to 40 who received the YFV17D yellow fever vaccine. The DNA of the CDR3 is TGCAGTGCTAGCGGGAAAGCCTACGAGCAGTACTTC. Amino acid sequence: CSASGKAYEQYF.